The 14 T cell receptor beta chains reported below all come from one sample, sequenced in a study of T cells in women clearing cervical HPV infection. Sequenced by immunoSEQ multiplex PCR; TCRdb stores in-frame clones only, minus some. The sample features tens of thousands of clones, with about 40% in its top ten. The sequencing sample was made of blood buffy coat. All receptors derive from a woman aged 18 to 69 with a cervical HPV16 infection that either progressed to CIN3+ or cleared (not recorded which).

CDR3 DNA, as far as it was read: TGTGCCATCACGGGGGGGGCGAGCGGGGAG. Amino acids: CAITGGASGE. The entire CDR3 sequence reads CAITGGASGELFF. This rearrangement joins TRBV10-3 to TRBJ2-2, with 8 bases matching TRBD2. The missing CDR3 end, 3 residues past where the read stops, is filled in from the germline J gene. The CDR3 runs 13 residues. Germline CDR1 reads ENHRY; CDR2 reads SYGVKD. Losses at the gene ends were 7 bases for V and 7 bases for J; bases not matched to a gene: 5.

To note about this clone: The read terminates 3 residues before the CDR3 end, so the remaining end is supplied by the germline J gene. The chain couples TRBV10-1 to TRBJ2-5; 13 nucleotides match TRBD2. Germline trimming cut 7 bases from V and 1 base from J; bases unmatched to any gene: 9. The CDR3 is 17 residues long. Germline V gene sequence: CDR1 WNHNN, CDR2 SYGVQD (reference sequence). The DNA read from the CDR3 is TGCGCCAGCATCTGGGTGGGGACTAGCGGGACCCAAGAGACC. This translates into CASIWVGTSGTQET. The full CDR3 protein reads CASIWVGTSGTQETQYF.

Points on this clone: The CDR3 extends 3 residues past the end of the read, so its final part is completed from the germline J gene. The chain is built from TRBV30 and TRBJ2-3; TRBD2 matches at 7 bases. Germline-derived CDR1 and CDR2 are GTSNPN and SVGIG (reference sequence). With 3 bases clipped from V and 5 bases from J, the junction kept 2 bases outside the gene matches. The CDR3 has 12 residues. CDR3: CAWRASGDTQYF. Incomplete CDR3 DNA: TGTGCCTGGAGAGCTAGCGGAGATACG.

Comments on this clone: The read gets to within 3 residues of the CDR3 end, and the germline J gene fills in the rest. The V call is TRBV10-2, the J call TRBJ2-3; tentatively, D is TRBD2 (5 bases). Germline V gene lookup returns CDR1 WSHSY and CDR2 SAAADI. V lost 4 bases to trimming and J lost 2 bases, with 7 bases between them. The CDR3 is 13 residues long. Here the CDR3 reads CASSGAATDTQYF. CDR3 DNA, as far as it was read: TGCGCCAGCAGTGGAGCGGCCACAGATACG.

Comments on this clone: The read terminates 3 residues ahead of where the CDR3 ends, so the germline J gene completes it. The rearrangement joins TRBV7-3 to TRBJ2-7; TRBD2 aligns across 8 bases. Germline CDR1 and CDR2: SGHTA and FQGTGA. V shed 2 bases and J 4 bases; nucleotides not matched to a gene: 4. The CDR3 length is 14 residues. CDR3 DNA, as far as it was read: TGTGCCAGCAGCTTAGGAGCGGGGGAGTACGAG. Its translation is CASSLGAGEYE. The complete CDR3 protein is CASSLGAGEYEQYF.

Comment on this clone: The CDR3 end is not reached by the read, which stops 3 residues before it; the germline J gene fills it in. This chain uses TRBV2 with TRBJ2-2, with D unresolved. Germline CDR1 and CDR2: SNHLY and FYNNEI. The CDR3 consists of 12 residues. V was clipped by 7 bases and J by 1 base, with 4 bases between them. The CDR3 is CASIQNTGELFF. The sequenced CDR3 bases are TGTGCCAGCATACAGAACACCGGGGAG. The full variable domain, in which reference TRBV2 and TRBJ2-2 provide the parts outside the CDR3, is EPEVTQTPSHQVTQMGQEVILRCVPISNHLYFYWYRQILGQKVEFLVSFYNNEISEKSEIFDDQFSVERPDGSNFTLKIRSTKLEDSAMYFCASIQNTGELFFGEGSRLTVL.

As to this clone: The CDR3 end is not reached by the read, which stops 3 residues before it; the germline J gene fills it in. The genes are TRBV2 and TRBJ1-2; 8 nucleotides agree with TRBD1. The CDR3 covers 14 residues. The germline gives CDR1 SNHLY, CDR2 FYNNEI. The sequenced CDR3 bases are TGTGCCAGCGTGGGGGGAGACAGGGGACGGGGC. Translated, it gives CASVGGDRGRG. The full CDR3 sequence reads CASVGGDRGRGYTF.

Worth noting for this clone: The CDR3 goes on 3 residues after the read ends, and that part is filled in from the germline J gene. The chain joins TRBV7-3 to TRBJ2-5; TRBD2 aligns across 11 bases. This CDR3 spans 15 amino acids. Germline V gives CDR1 SGHTA, CDR2 FQGTGA. V was pared by 5 bases and J by 2 bases, with 4 bases of the junction left unmatched. CDR3 sequence: CASSPTSGTQETQYF. The sequenced part of the CDR3 DNA is TGTGCCAGCAGCCCGACTAGCGGGACACAAGAGACC.

About this clone: The read ends 3 residues shy of where the CDR3 ends; the end is completed using the germline J gene. The chain couples TRBV7-8 to TRBJ2-2, with a possible D match to TRBD1 (5 bases). Per germline, CDR1 SGHVS and CDR2 FQNEAQ. The CDR3 extends over 14 amino acids. CDR3 DNA (partial): TGTGCCAGCAGCCCAGGTGCTGGGGCCAACGTG. Encoded protein: CASSPGAGANV. The whole CDR3 reads CASSPGAGANVLFF.

As concerns this clone: The read comes to an end 3 residues before the CDR3 does, leaving the germline J gene to fill in the end. This sequence joins TRBV2 and TRBJ2-2; perhaps TRBD1 as D (7 bases). This CDR3 comprises 15 residues. Per the germline V gene, CDR1 is SNHLY and CDR2 is FYNNEI. With 2 bases removed from V and 1 base from J, the gap between germline ends came to 8 bases. CDR3 DNA, as far as it was read: TGTGCCAGCAGTGAACAGGGGGGGAACACCGGGGAG. Amino acids: CASSEQGGNTGE. The whole CDR3 reads CASSEQGGNTGELFF.

The DNA read from the CDR3 is TGTGCCATCAGCGCCACTAGTTATGAG. Translated: CAISATSYE. The entire CDR3 reads CAISATSYEQFF. The genes are TRBV10-3 and TRBJ2-1; D perhaps matches TRBD2 (5 bases). The sequenced fragment ends 3 residues before the CDR3 boundary, so the rest is inferred from the germline J gene. CDR1 ENHRY and CDR2 SYGVKD come from the germline V gene. The CDR3 has 12 amino acids. V was clipped by 6 bases and J by 8 bases, with 11 bases between them.

As to this clone: The CDR3 is cut off 3 residues early in the read; its end comes from the germline J gene. The V call is TRBV6-2 or TRBV6-3, the J call TRBJ2-2; D is undetermined. The CDR3 consists of 16 residues. Trimming removed 6 bases at V and 3 bases at J, with 17 bases between. The germline gives CDR1 MNHEY, CDR2 SVGEGT. The CDR3 DNA, read in part, is TGTGCCAGCAGACACCTTGGTGGGCCTTACACCGGGGAG. Its protein product is CASRHLGGPYTGE. The full CDR3 protein is CASRHLGGPYTGELFF.

Concerning this clone: The observed sequence ends 3 residues before the CDR3 terminus, with the missing tail filled in from the germline J gene. V gene TRBV20-1 combines with J gene TRBJ2-5; TRBD1 agrees at 9 bases. The CDR3 contains 16 residues. With 3 bases clipped from V and 1 base from J, the junction kept 9 bases outside the gene matches. Germline lookup yields CDR1 DFQATT and CDR2 SNEGSKA (reference sequence). CDR3 amino acids: CSASRPGTGFQETQYF. Incomplete CDR3 DNA: TGCAGTGCTAGTCGCCCCGGGACAGGGTTCCAAGAGACC.

For this clone: Sequencing ends 3 residues short of the CDR3 end; the germline J gene provides the rest. This chain uses TRBV11-3 with TRBJ1-1, with TRBD1 matching 8 bases. The CDR3 extends over 15 amino acids. Trimming took 6 bases from V and 1 from J; bases not matched to a gene: 7. The germline V gene has CDR1 SGHNT and CDR2 YENEEA. The sequenced part of the CDR3 DNA is TGTGCCAGCAGTCCTAGACAGGGGTCGAACACTGAA. It is translated as CASSPRQGSNTE. The entire CDR3 is CASSPRQGSNTEAFF.